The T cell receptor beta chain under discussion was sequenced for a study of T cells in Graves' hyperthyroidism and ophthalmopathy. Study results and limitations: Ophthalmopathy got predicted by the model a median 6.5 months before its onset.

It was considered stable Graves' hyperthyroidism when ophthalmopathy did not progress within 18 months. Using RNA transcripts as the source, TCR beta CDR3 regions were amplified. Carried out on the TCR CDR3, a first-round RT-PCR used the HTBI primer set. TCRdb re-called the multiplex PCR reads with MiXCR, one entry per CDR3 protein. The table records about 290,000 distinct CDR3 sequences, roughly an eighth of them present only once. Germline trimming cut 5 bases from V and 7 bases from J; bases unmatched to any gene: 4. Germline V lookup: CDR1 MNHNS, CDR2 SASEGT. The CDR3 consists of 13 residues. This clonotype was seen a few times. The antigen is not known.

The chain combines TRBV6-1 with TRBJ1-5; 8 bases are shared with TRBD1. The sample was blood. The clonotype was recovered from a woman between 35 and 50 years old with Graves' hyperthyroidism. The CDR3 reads CASSRDRRQPQHF. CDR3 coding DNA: TGTGCCAGCAGTCGGGACAGGAGGCAGCCCCAGCATTTT.